Each of the 23 T cell receptor beta chains below was sequenced from the same sample in a study of molecular identifiers for immune sequencing clone quantification. TCRdb itself ran the PCR reads through MiXCR, one entry per CDR3 protein. The table has approximately 680,000 distinct CDR3 sequences, 25% seen once. Sequences were obtained from naive CD8+ T cells from blood, with Jurkat cell RNA spiked in. Subset in this sample: FACS-sorted CD8+CD4-CCR7+CD45RA+ naive T cells. The receptors were gathered from a human donor in good health. Some libraries in this study had Jurkat cell RNA spiked in.

This clonotype appeared many times. V and J are TRBV30 and TRBJ1-1, with TRBD1 as a possible D gene (6 bases). Germline values: CDR1 GTSNPN, CDR2 SVGIG (reference sequence). V was trimmed by 2 bases and J by 4 bases, leaving 11 bases between them. The CDR3 consists of 13 residues. CDR3 coding DNA: TGTGCCTGGAGTTTTGCAGGGGCCACTGAAGCTTTCTTT. Translated: CAWSFAGATEAFF.

In its sample, this clonotype was seen many times. The chain combines TRBV11-2 with TRBJ2-1; D is unclear. This CDR3 has 12 amino acids. The germline CDR1 and CDR2 sequences are SGHAT and FQNNGV. The germline V and J ends were trimmed by 1 base and 10 bases, with 8 bases remaining between them. The CDR3 reads CASSLAPREQFF. The CDR3 DNA follows: TGTGCCAGCAGCTTAGCTCCGCGGGAGCAGTTCTTC.

This clonotype has a handful of counts. The chain employs TRBV2 and TRBJ2-1, with D possibly TRBD1 on 6 matching bases. Trimming removed 8 bases from V and 9 bases from J, with 20 bases in between. This CDR3 comprises 14 residues. Germline-derived CDR1 and CDR2 are SNHLY and FYNNEI. CDR3 loop: CASPGTSVRGEQFF. Here the CDR3 DNA reads TGTGCCAGCCCCGGGACATCTGTGCGTGGTGAGCAGTTCTTC.

Comment on this clonotype: One end of the junction varies from germline; a read error may be responsible. The rearrangement joins TRBV27 to TRBJ2-7; maybe TRBD1 (6 bases). Germline V gene lookup returns CDR1 MNHEY and CDR2 SMNVEV (reference sequence). The CDR3 sequence is 14 residues long. As DNA, the CDR3 is TGTACCAGCAGTTTGTCGCCCACAGGGTCCGAGCAGTACTTC. Its translation: CTSSLSPTGSEQYF.

V is TRBV25-1 and J is TRBJ2-1, with a possible D match to TRBD2 (6 bases). The germline CDR1 and CDR2 sequences are MGHDK and SYGVNS. Between the trimmed V and J ends, which lost 5 bases and 3 bases, there was a span of 14 bases. This CDR3 spans 15 amino acids. For the CDR3, the DNA is TGTGCCAGCAGTCCCCCTAGCGCCTTCTACAATGAGCAGTTCTTC. Protein product: CASSPPSAFYNEQFF.

The sample holds a few counts of this clonotype. The chain employs TRBV27 and TRBJ2-1, with 7 bases matching TRBD2. Germline V gene lookup returns CDR1 MNHEY and CDR2 SMNVEV (reference sequence). The junction had 6 bases not matched to a gene; V was cut back by 6 bases and J by 4 bases. CDR3 length: 14 amino acids. CDR3 coding DNA: TGTGCCAGCAGGGGGGGGTTAGTGTACAATGAGCAGTTCTTC. Translation gives CASRGGLVYNEQFF.

This clonotype was recorded at least ten times. The chain uses TRBV5-1 and TRBJ1-2; D gene uncertain. V dropped 0 bases and J dropped 1 base, with 13 bases sitting between them. Germline assignment: CDR1 SGHRS and CDR2 YFSETQ. The CDR3 extends over 16 amino acids. The CDR3 region is CASSLAGQSYNYGYTF. CDR3 sequence (DNA): TGCGCCAGCAGCTTGGCCGGGCAGAGCTATAACTATGGCTACACCTTC.

This clonotype has ten or more counts. V gene TRBV29-1 combines with J gene TRBJ2-7; no reliable D call. Looked up from germline, CDR1 is SQVTM and CDR2 is ANQGSEA. V lost 5 bases to trimming and J lost 7 bases, with 18 bases between them. The CDR3 covers 13 residues. CDR3 DNA: TGCAGCGTTAATTTCGGACCTCCTCCAGAGCAGTACTTC. This gives the protein CSVNFGPPPEQYF.

This clonotype has only one observation. This may come from a read error, since a much larger clone is one base off. Since the CDR3 does not end with the conserved phenylalanine or tryptophan, this likely comes from a read error. V usage is TRBV28 and J usage is TRBJ2-4, with TRBD1 identical over 10 bases. This CDR3 contains 15 residues. V dropped 3 bases and J dropped 8; count of bases not matched to a gene: 7. Germline V gene lookup returns CDR1 MDHEN and CDR2 SYDVKM. CDR3 bases: TGTGCCAGCAGTTTTGATGGGACAGGGGTGGACATTCAGTACATC. It is translated as CASSFDGTGVDIQYI.

The chain joins TRBV3-1 to TRBJ2-7; TRBD2 aligns across 11 bases. Per the germline V gene, CDR1 is LGHDT and CDR2 is YNNKEL (reference sequence). This CDR3 is 15 amino acids long. J was trimmed by 4 bases and V by 3 bases; bases with no gene match: 5. The CDR3 region has the DNA TGTGCCAGCAGCCACGTACTAGCGGGAGCTTACGAGCAGTACTTC. Residues: CASSHVLAGAYEQYF.

As concerns this clonotype: One base away lies a much larger clone, so this may be a sequencing read error. The chain uses TRBV28 and TRBJ2-5, with 8 bases aligning to TRBD1. Germline V gene lookup returns CDR1 MDHEN and CDR2 SYDVKM. The CDR3 spans 14 residues. The CDR3 is CAGSFFQGAETQYF. For the CDR3, the DNA is TGTGCCGGCAGTTTTTTTCAGGGGGCAGAGACCCAGTACTTC.

Comment on this clonotype: The junction does not match germline at one end; this may be a read error. V usage is TRBV9 and J usage is TRBJ2-1; TRBD2 aligns across 10 bases. This CDR3 has 18 residues. Germline lookup yields CDR1 SGDLS and CDR2 YYNGEE. CDR3 DNA: TGTGCCAGCAGCGCAGCGACTAGCGGGCCAAGCTCCTACAGTGAGCAGTTCTTC. It encodes CASSAATSGPSSYSEQFF. The variable domain in full, with the rest retrieved from reference TRBV9 and TRBJ2-1, is DSGVTQTPKHLITATGQRVTLRCSPRSGDLSVYWYQQSLDQGLQFLIQYYNGEERAKGNILERFSAQQFPDLHSELNLSSLELGDSALYFCASSAATSGPSSYSEQFFGPGTRLTVL.

The chain couples TRBV6-5 to TRBJ1-1; the D gene is possibly TRBD1 (5 bases). CDR3 length equals 16 residues. V was shortened by 0 bases and J by 1 base, with 12 bases between the two germline ends. CDR1 and CDR2 (germline): MNHEY, SVGAGI. CDR3 DNA sequence: TGTGCCAGCAGTTACTCGTTCGGGGCGCGGAACACTGAAGCTTTCTTT. This gives the protein CASSYSFGARNTEAFF.

Comments on this clonotype: Since a much larger clone is just one base distant, this may be a read error. V gene TRBV6-1 combines with J gene TRBJ2-4; D is ambiguous. The CDR3 sequence is 13 residues long. The germline gives CDR1 MNHNS, CDR2 SASEGT. The CDR3 loop reads CTSSLVAKNIQYF. The CDR3 DNA reads TGTACCAGCTCGTTAGTAGCCAAAAACATTCAGTACTTC.

Comment on this clonotype: A much larger clone lies one base from this, so it may be a read error. This chain uses TRBV7-2 with TRBJ2-1; no clear D. The CDR3 covers 12 residues. Germline values: CDR1 SGHTA, CDR2 FQGNSA. The CDR3, as DNA: TGTGCCGGCAGCCCAAACCCACTTGAGCAGTTCTTC. It encodes CAGSPNPLEQFF.

This clonotype was counted at least ten times. V gene TRBV7-8 combines with J gene TRBJ2-1; the match to TRBD2 covers 9 bases. Germline loops: CDR1 SGHVS, CDR2 FQNEAQ. The CDR3 has 15 residues. With 2 bases clipped from V and 8 bases from J, the junction kept 7 bases outside the gene matches. The CDR3 protein is CASSLSSGEKDEQFF. DNA of the CDR3: TGTGCCAGCAGCTTATCTAGCGGGGAAAAGGATGAGCAGTTCTTC.

This clonotype was counted ten times or more. This rearrangement joins TRBV9 to TRBJ2-3; a possible D gene is TRBD2 (6 bases). The CDR3 is made up of 16 amino acids. Germline lookup yields CDR1 SGDLS and CDR2 YYNGEE. V lost 1 base and J 4 bases, leaving 16 bases between the germline ends. CDR3 amino acids: CASSVYGGLESDTQYF. CDR3 nucleotide sequence: TGTGCCAGCAGCGTATACGGAGGGCTAGAGTCAGATACGCAGTATTTT.

In the case of this clonotype: Just one base apart from a much larger clone, this may be a read error. The chain carries TRBV11-2 and TRBJ2-5, with 9 positions matching TRBD2. V lost 4 bases to trimming and J lost 0 bases; unmatched junction nucleotides: 3. The CDR3 consists of 15 residues. CDR1 is SGHAT, CDR2 FQNNGV, per germline. The CDR3 protein is CASSSGGGDQETQYF. The CDR3 nucleotides are TGTGCCAGCAGCTCTGGCGGGGGGGACCAAGAGACCCAGTACTTC.

This chain connects TRBV6-5 to TRBJ1-4; TRBD1 aligns across 7 bases. The CDR3 contains 14 residues. CDR1 and CDR2 (germline): MNHEY, SVGAGI. With 6 bases clipped from V and 4 bases from J, the junction kept 5 bases outside the gene matches. CDR3 residues: CASSPDRDNEKLFF. CDR3 bases: TGTGCCAGCAGCCCCGACAGGGATAATGAAAAACTGTTTTTT.

As regards this clonotype: A much larger clone differs by one base, so this may be a read error. The V call is TRBV5-1, the J call TRBJ1-1; 7 bases are shared with TRBD1. The CDR3 extends over 15 amino acids. V lost 2 bases and J lost 4; bases outside the gene matches: 8. Per the germline V gene, CDR1 is SGHRS and CDR2 is YFSETQ. The CDR3 is CASSLAQGQATEAFF. The CDR3 DNA follows: TGCGCCAGCAGCTTAGCACAGGGGCAGGCCACTGAAGCTTTCTTT.

V is TRBV7-9 and J is TRBJ2-3; TRBD2 is a possible D gene (6 bases). This CDR3 has 16 residues. The V and J ends lost 5 bases and 0 bases respectively, with 15 bases between them. Germline lookup yields CDR1 SEHNR and CDR2 FQNEAQ (reference sequence). The CDR3 sequence is CASSPASGFSTDTQYF. The CDR3 nucleotides read TGTGCCAGCAGCCCAGCCAGCGGGTTTAGCACAGATACGCAGTATTTT.

This chain joins TRBV28 and TRBJ1-6, with D maybe TRBD1 (6 bases). The CDR3 is 19 amino acids. Germline V CDR1 and CDR2: MDHEN, SYDVKM. Trimming removed 6 bases from V and 9 bases from J, with 30 bases in between. The CDR3 is CASSPNLRDILVPGSPLHF. CDR3 DNA sequence: TGTGCCAGCAGCCCCAACCTCCGGGACATACTAGTCCCTGGTTCACCCCTCCACTTT.

The table lists this clonotype with a few counts. This may stem from a read error, because a much larger clone lies one nucleotide away. The chain couples TRBV25-1 to TRBJ2-5, with D hard to call. Trimming cost V 6 bases and J 9 bases, with 11 bases left between them. The V gene's germline CDR1 is MGHDK and CDR2 SYGVNS. This CDR3 is built from 11 residues. CDR3 in DNA: TGTGCCAGCAGGAGTCTAGAATCCCAGTACTTC. It codes for CASRSLESQYF.